The 7 T cell receptor beta chains presented below share a single source sample, sequenced in a study of cytomegalovirus exposure and HLA in healthy donors. Use of 60 Vbeta and 13 Jbeta primers characterized the PCR. Sequencing used immunoSEQ multiplex PCR; TCRdb keeps in-frame clones, though not all of them. The data contain around 130,000 clones, 65% to 90% of them singletons. Sequencing input: PBMCs. These receptors all stem from a girl aged 2 to 10 in good health and CMV-seronegative.

The J gene is TRBJ1-1, the V gene TRBV15, with a weak D call TRBD1 (6 bases). Trimming left V 0 bases short and J 0 bases short, with 26 bases between. The CDR3 is made up of 21 amino acids. Germline-derived CDR1 and CDR2 are LNHNV and YYDKDF (reference sequence). The CDR3 protein is CATSRDPYLPAGAVMNTEAFF. Written as DNA, the CDR3 is TGTGCCACCAGCAGAGATCCGTACCTACCCGCAGGGGCCGTTATGAACACTGAAGCTTTCTTT.

The rearrangement links TRBV5-1 to TRBJ2-3; a possible D gene is TRBD2 (5 bases). CDR3 length equals 16 residues. V lost 1 base, J lost 2 bases, and 14 bases lay in between. Looked up from germline, CDR1 is SGHRS and CDR2 is YFSETQ. CDR3 in amino acids: CASSLFRSGNTDTQYF. The DNA of the CDR3 is TGCGCCAGCAGCTTGTTTAGGAGCGGCAACACAGATACGCAGTATTTT.

The chain recombines TRBV29-1 with TRBJ1-1; perhaps TRBD1 as D (6 bases). Germline values: CDR1 SQVTM, CDR2 ANQGSEA. V was shortened by 1 base and J by 8 bases, with 11 bases between the two germline ends. CDR3 size: 12 residues. CDR3 sequence reads: CSVEGGPREAFF. The CDR3 DNA is TGCAGCGTTGAAGGGGGGCCCAGGGAAGCTTTCTTT.

The chain combines TRBV28 with TRBJ1-4, with TRBD1 matching over 11 bases. CDR3 length: 19 amino acids. Trimming cost V 1 base and J 0 bases; bases outside gene matches: 7. Germline V gene data show CDR1 as MDHEN and CDR2 as SYDVKM. In nucleotides, the CDR3 is TGTGCCAGCAGTTTATTGTTGCGGGGACAGGGGGCAACTAATGAAAAACTGTTTTTT. This codes for CASSLLLRGQGATNEKLFF.

This chain uses TRBV6-5 with TRBJ1-1; D unclear. CDR3 length equals 15 residues. In germline, CDR1 is MNHEY, CDR2 SVGAGI. V was pared by 8 bases and J by 1 base, with 17 bases between. CDR3 amino acids: CASPTRRRQNTEAFF. The DNA for the CDR3 is TGTGCCAGCCCGACAAGGCGAAGACAGAACACTGAAGCTTTCTTT.

The chain is built from TRBV28 and TRBJ1-4; 9 nucleotides match TRBD1. This CDR3 is built from 17 residues. J was trimmed by 7 bases and V by 4 bases; bases with no gene match: 13. From germline, CDR1 is MDHEN and CDR2 SYDVKM. CDR3 protein: CASSSPGQGRSGEKLFF. In nucleotides, the CDR3 is TGTGCCAGCAGTTCACCGGGACAGGGTCGGTCCGGTGAAAAACTGTTTTTT.

The chain links TRBV6-1 to TRBJ1-1; no clear D. Germline CDR1 reads MNHNS; CDR2 reads SASEGT. The CDR3 runs 12 residues. Trimming left V 3 bases short and J 3 bases short, with 5 bases between. The DNA for the CDR3 is TGTGCCAGCAGTGATGACTACACTGAAGCTTTCTTT. Protein sequence: CASSDDYTEAFF.